The rows below give T cell receptor beta chains drawn from one sample of a study of T cell responses to AZD1222 COVID-19 vaccine. Sequenced by immunoSEQ multiplex PCR; TCRdb stores in-frame clones only, minus some. This repertoire shows roughly 120,000 clones, about 91% found once; its top ten account for 2.8%. Sequenced material: peripheral blood, taken on day 0 of AZD1222 vaccination. These receptors all stem from an adult in good health. CDR3s include the opening cysteine and the closing phenylalanine or tryptophan. Fields, in order: J gene, V gene, D gene, clone size, CDR3 DNA, CDR3 protein. A D gene is named only where the DNA matches it firmly. Some rows have no size entry. The others give once, few or many, or a class for an expanded clone.

TRBJ1-2,TRBV4-1,NA,NA,TGCGCCAGCAAGGGAGGGCCGGAGGCTTTAAGTGGCTACACCTTC,CASKGGPEALSGYTF
TRBJ1-1,TRBV5-4,TRBD1,NA,TGTGCCAGCAGCAACGGACAGGGTCGTTCCAACTTTGAAGCTTTCTTT,CASSNGQGRSNFEAFF
TRBJ2-3,TRBV7-9,TRBD1,NA,TGTGCCAGCAGCTCGACAGGGAGTTGGAGTACGCAGTATTTT,CASSSTGSWSTQYF
TRBJ2-7,TRBV6-5,NA,once,TGTGCCAGCAGGAAAGACAGACAGTTGACCTACGAGCAGTACTTC,CASRKDRQLTYEQYF
TRBJ1-1,TRBV30,NA,NA,TGTGCCTGGAGTGTTGGAGGCGCGGCCACTGAAGCTTTCTTT,CAWSVGGAATEAFF
TRBJ2-5,TRBV2,NA,NA,TGTGCCAGCAGCCGTGGGTCGGGAGCTCAAGAGACCCAGTACTTC,CASSRGSGAQETQYF
TRBJ2-7,TRBV5-1,TRBD2,NA,TGCGCCAGCAGCTTGTCAGGGGCGGGGGGAAGGTCCTACGAGCAGTACTTC,CASSLSGAGGRSYEQYF
TRBJ1-4,TRBV5-1,TRBD1,NA,TGCGCCAGCAGCGCGGGGACAGCCTCCTATGAGGAACTGTTTTTT,CASSAGTASYEELFF
TRBJ1-5,TRBV19,NA,NA,TGTGCCAGTAGTATAGTAACCGTCAATCAGCCCCAGCATTTT,CASSIVTVNQPQHF
TRBJ2-3,TRBV18,NA,NA,TGTGCCAGCTCACCTTGGGACTTCAGCACAGATACGCAGTATTTT,CASSPWDFSTDTQYF
TRBJ1-2,TRBV27,NA,NA,TGTGCCAGCAGTATGGGACCTCGATATGGCTACACCTTC,CASSMGPRYGYTF
TRBJ2-3,TRBV13,TRBD2,NA,TGTGCCAGCAGCTTAACCTTCCCGACTAGCGCTAACGGCCTTCACACAGATACGCAGTATTTT,CASSLTFPTSANGLHTDTQYF
TRBJ2-1,TRBV2,TRBD2,NA,TGTGCCAGCATAAGGCTAGCGGGAGGCGGGGAGCAGTTCTTC,CASIRLAGGGEQFF
TRBJ1-2,TRBV21-1,NA,NA,TGTGCCAGCGACAGGGAACCTTACACCTTC,CASDREPYTF
TRBJ2-7,TRBV6-1,NA,NA,TGTGCCAGCAGTGAGGGGGTGGGGCCAGGCTACGAGCAGTACTTC,CASSEGVGPGYEQYF
TRBJ1-6,TRBV6-5,TRBD1,NA,TGTGCCAGCAGTTCGGGACAGTCCCGGTCACCCCTCCACTTT,CASSSGQSRSPLHF
TRBJ2-1,TRBV12-3/TRBV12-4,NA,NA,TGTGCCAGCAGTTTTACAGGGTTCGGTGAGCAGTTCTTC,CASSFTGFGEQFF
TRBJ1-1,TRBV19,NA,few,TGTGCCAGTAGTATAAGAGTTGGACATATGAACACTGAAGCTTTCTTT,CASSIRVGHMNTEAFF